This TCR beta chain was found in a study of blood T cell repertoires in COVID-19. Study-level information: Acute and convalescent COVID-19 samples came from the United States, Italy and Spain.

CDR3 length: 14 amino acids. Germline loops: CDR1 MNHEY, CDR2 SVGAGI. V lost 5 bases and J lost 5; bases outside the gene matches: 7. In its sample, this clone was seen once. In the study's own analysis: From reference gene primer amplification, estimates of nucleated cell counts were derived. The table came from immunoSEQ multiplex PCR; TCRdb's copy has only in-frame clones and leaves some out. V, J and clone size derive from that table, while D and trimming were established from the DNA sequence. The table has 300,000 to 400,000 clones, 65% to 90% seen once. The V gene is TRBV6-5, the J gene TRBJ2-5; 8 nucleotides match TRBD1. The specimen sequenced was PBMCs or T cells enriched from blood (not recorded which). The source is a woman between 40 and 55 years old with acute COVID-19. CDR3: CASSLGQGMETQYF. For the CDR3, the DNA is TGTGCCAGCAGTCTCGGACAGGGTATGGAGACCCAGTACTTC.